This T cell receptor beta chain was captured by sequencing in a study of blood T cell repertoires in COVID-19. Assay used: immunoSEQ multiplex PCR; TCRdb lists only in-frame clones, some missing. This repertoire shows 250,000 to 300,000 clones, around 88% found once; its top ten account for approximately 5.3%. Germline V gene sequence: CDR1 MNHNS, CDR2 SASEGT. This CDR3 region has 15 residues. Trimming cost V 3 bases and J 9 bases, with 18 bases left between them. This sequence was found in an elderly man with acute or convalescent COVID-19. The chain is built from TRBV6-1 and TRBJ2-1; no definite D call. The specimen was peripheral blood. CDR3 loop: CASSDLGGLVGEQFF. The CDR3 DNA reads as TGTGCCAGCAGTGATCTCGGCGGATTAGTCGGTGAGCAGTTCTTC.